Sequencing of this T cell receptor (beta chain) was carried out in a study of blood T cell repertoires in COVID-19. This CDR3 comprises 12 residues. Patients in Seattle were enrolled during active infection, then followed longitudinally. Original methodology: Reference gene primer amplification yielded estimated nucleated cell counts. Data came from immunoSEQ multiplex PCR; TCRdb stores just in-frame clones and leaves some out. D and trimming come from the DNA, and the V and J calls and clone size come from that table. The sample has 400,000 or so clones, approximately 91% seen once. Sequencing was done on a sample of peripheral blood. The chain recombines TRBV21-1 with TRBJ2-7; the D segment call TRBD2 is taken from the table without a DNA check. TRBV21-1 is a pseudogene. The TCR was taken from a woman in her thirties or forties with COVID-19, enrolled during active disease. CDR3 DNA: TGTGCCAGCAGCGCCTACTCCTACGAGCAGTACTTC. Translation gives CASSAYSYEQYF.